These 15 T cell receptor beta chains were all obtained from the same sample, sequenced in a study of identical twins (dated by TCRdb to 2016 to 2017). Libraries were constructed by 5' RACE. TCRdb lists the instrument as Illumina HiSeq 2000. TCRdb handled the public reads itself, with Q25 trimming in fastp and clone calling in MiXCR, and kept productive beta chains. Each record represents a unique CDR3 protein, reported with the most common genes and DNA among its rows. The sample yields fewer than 500,000 distinct CDR3 sequences; roughly 26% were counted once. 2.9% of the sample is taken by the ten largest. This sample also belongs to another study, concerning T cells expressing NK-cell markers.

Input material: CD4+ T cells sorted from blood. These receptor sequences come from a woman younger than 35 in good health.

This clonotype came up a few times. V gene TRBV6-6 combines with J gene TRBJ1-1; D is uncertain. The CDR3 consists of 12 residues. The ends were cut back, 0 bases at V and 4 bases at J, with 3 bases in the middle. Per germline, CDR1 MNHNY and CDR2 SVGAGI (reference sequence). Written as DNA, the CDR3 is TGTGCCAGCAGTTACTCTTCCACTGAAGCTTTCTTT. Its protein is CASSYSSTEAFF.

This clonotype came up a few times. The genes are TRBV6-2 or TRBV6-3 and TRBJ2-7, with 14 bases fitting TRBD2. Germline V gene lookup returns CDR1 MNHEY and CDR2 SVGEGT. This CDR3 has 18 amino acids. With 2 bases clipped from V and 6 bases from J, the junction kept 12 bases outside the gene matches. For the CDR3, the DNA is TGTGCCAGCAGTTACGAGGCCGTTAGGACTAGCGGGAGGAGCGAGCAGTACTTC. Protein: CASSYEAVRTSGRSEQYF.

The V call is TRBV7-7, the J call TRBJ2-3; 13 bases are a match to TRBD2. The CDR3 is made up of 16 amino acids. The junction had 5 bases not matched to a gene; V was cut back by 4 bases and J by 4 bases. Germline values: CDR1 SSHAT, CDR2 FNYEAQ (reference sequence). The DNA for the CDR3 is TGTGCCAGCAGCTCGCAACTAGCGGGAGGGCCAGATACGCAGTATTTT. Protein: CASSSQLAGGPDTQYF. The variable domain in full, completed from reference TRBV7-7 and TRBJ2-3, reads GAGVSQSPRYKVTKRGQDVTLRCDPISSHATLYWYQQALGQGPEFLTYFNYEAQPDKSGLPSDRFSAERPEGSISTLTIQRTEQRDSAMYRCASSSQLAGGPDTQYFGPGTRLTVL.

Worth noting for this clonotype: A much larger clone differs by one base, so this may be a read error. For the CDR3, the DNA is TGTGCCAGCAGCTTGATTATAGCTGGGAATGAGCATTTCTTC. It yields the protein CASSLIIAGNEHFF. The rearrangement uses TRBV5-6 and TRBJ2-1; D not certain. CDR1 is SGHDT, CDR2 YYEEEE, per germline. The CDR3 is 14 residues long.

The rearrangement uses TRBV5-6 and TRBJ2-3, with 10 positions matching TRBD2. The CDR3 runs to 14 residues. V trimming: 1 base; J trimming: 5 bases; junction bases outside the gene matches: 1. The germline gives CDR1 SGHDT, CDR2 YYEEEE. CDR3 amino acids: CASSLKRGGDTQYF. In DNA form, the CDR3 reads TGTGCCAGCAGCTTGAAGCGGGGGGGAGATACGCAGTATTTT.

The sample holds a few counts of this clonotype. The chain joins TRBV10-3 to TRBJ2-7; 8 positions match TRBD1. The CDR3 covers 13 residues. V gave up 6 bases and J gave up 5 bases; unmatched junction bases: 6. CDR1 ENHRY and CDR2 SYGVKD come from the germline V gene. CDR3 in amino acids: CAIRPGQEDEQYF. The CDR3 DNA is TGTGCCATCAGACCGGGACAGGAGGACGAGCAGTACTTC.

This clonotype has ten or more counts. V gene TRBV20-1 combines with J gene TRBJ2-7; 11 bases agree with TRBD2. The CDR3 sequence is 14 residues long. Looked up from germline, CDR1 is DFQATT and CDR2 is SNEGSKA (reference sequence). The V gene end was trimmed by 7 bases and the J gene end by 7 bases; junction bases not matched to a gene: 12. CDR3 protein: CSVSGASGRWEQYF. CDR3 bases: TGCAGTGTCTCGGGTGCTAGCGGGAGGTGGGAGCAGTACTTC.

Many counts were recorded for this clonotype. This chain uses TRBV28 with TRBJ1-1; D possibly corresponds to TRBD1 (5 bases). The CDR3 spans 15 residues. CDR1 and CDR2 from the germline V gene are MDHEN and SYDVKM. The V end was cut by 5 bases, the J end by 1 base, with 14 bases between. DNA of the CDR3: TGTGCCAGCAGTCCCTGGGAGGGGAGGAACACTGAAGCTTTCTTT. Translated, it gives CASSPWEGRNTEAFF. Supplemented by reference TRBV28 and TRBJ1-1, the full variable domain reads DVKVTQSSRYLVKRTGEKVFLECVQDMDHENMFWYRQDPGLGLRLIYFSYDVKMKEKGDIPEGYSVSREKKERFSLILESASTNQTSMYLCASSPWEGRNTEAFFGQGTRLTVV.

This clonotype has just a few counts. The chain has TRBV7-9 and TRBJ2-1; no clear D gene. Germline values: CDR1 SEHNR, CDR2 FQNEAQ (reference sequence). Trimming shortened V by 5 bases and J by 15 bases, and 14 bases separated the two germline ends. The CDR3 covers 11 residues. Here the CDR3 reads CASSPDAWPFF. CDR3 bases: TGTGCCAGCAGCCCCGATGCTTGGCCGTTCTTC.

The chain recombines TRBV3-1 with TRBJ2-7, with TRBD2 matching 11 bases. This CDR3 region has 15 residues. CDR1 and CDR2 from the germline V gene are LGHDT and YNNKEL (reference sequence). V lost 5 bases and J lost 1; bases outside the gene matches: 4. The CDR3 is CASSTSSGRSYEQYF. DNA of the CDR3: TGTGCCAGCAGCACCTCTAGCGGGAGGTCCTACGAGCAGTACTTC.

This clonotype has at least ten counts. The CDR3 nucleotides are TGTGCCAGCAGTTTATCTCAGACCCAGTACTTC. It translates to CASSLSQTQYF. V is TRBV12-3 or TRBV12-4 and J is TRBJ2-5; D call uncertain. This CDR3 comprises 11 residues. The V gene lost 2 bases and the J gene lost 6 bases, with 4 bases spanning the gap.

The chain carries TRBV5-1 and TRBJ2-7; D gene ambiguous. CDR1 and CDR2 from the germline V gene are SGHRS and YFSETQ. The germline V and J ends were trimmed by 4 bases and 2 bases, with 10 bases remaining between them. This CDR3 comprises 13 residues. CDR3 sequence reads: CASSVTQTYEQYF. The CDR3 bases are TGCGCCAGCAGCGTAACGCAGACCTACGAGCAGTACTTC.

At least ten counts were recorded for this clonotype. The CDR3 reads CSVDRVTTGHGYGYTF. Here the CDR3 DNA reads TGCAGCGTTGATAGGGTAACAACGGGGCACGGCTATGGCTACACCTTC. The chain couples TRBV29-1 to TRBJ1-2; weak D call: TRBD1 (5 bases). Trimming shortened V by 3 bases and J by 4 bases, and 21 bases separated the two germline ends. Germline CDR1 is SQVTM and CDR2 is ANQGSEA. The CDR3 is 16 amino acids.

The J gene is TRBJ1-2, the V gene TRBV5-1; tentatively, D is TRBD1 (6 bases). The CDR3 is made up of 12 amino acids. V was cut by 7 bases and J by 3 bases, with 10 bases left in between. Germline loops: CDR1 SGHRS, CDR2 YFSETQ. CDR3 amino acids: CASGGVDYGYTF. Written as DNA, the CDR3 is TGCGCCAGCGGGGGCGTCGACTATGGCTACACCTTC.

This clonotype showed up just a few times. The chain couples TRBV12-3 or TRBV12-4 to TRBJ2-1, with D unclear. This CDR3 has 12 amino acids. V was pared by 5 bases and J by 10 bases, with 12 bases between. CDR3 in DNA: TGTGCCAGCAGTATCGGACGGCTCGAGCAGTTCTTC. It specifies CASSIGRLEQFF.